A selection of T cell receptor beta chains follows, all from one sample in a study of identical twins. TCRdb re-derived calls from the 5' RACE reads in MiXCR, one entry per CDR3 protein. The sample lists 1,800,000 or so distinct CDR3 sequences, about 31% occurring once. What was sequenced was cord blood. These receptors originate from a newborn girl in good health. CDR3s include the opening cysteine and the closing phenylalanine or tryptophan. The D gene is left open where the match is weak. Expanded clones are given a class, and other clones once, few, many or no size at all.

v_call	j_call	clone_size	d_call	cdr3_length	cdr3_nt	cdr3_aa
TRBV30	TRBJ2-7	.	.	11	TGTGCCTGGACCGATTCATACGAGCAGTACTTC	CAWTDSYEQYF
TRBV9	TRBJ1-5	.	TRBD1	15	TGTGCCAGCAGCGTAGAAGGGACAGGGGACGAGCCCCAGCATTTT	CASSVEGTGDEPQHF
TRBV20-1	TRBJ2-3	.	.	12	TGCAGTGCTAGGCCAGTCCCAGATACGCAGTATTTT	CSARPVPDTQYF
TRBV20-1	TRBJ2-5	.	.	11	TGCAGTGCTACTAGGGAGTGGACCCAGTACTTC	CSATREWTQYF
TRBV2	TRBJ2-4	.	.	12	TGTGCCAGCAGCGGGACAAGAAACATTCAGTACTTC	CASSGTRNIQYF
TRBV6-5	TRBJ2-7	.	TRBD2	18	TGTGCCAGCAGTTACCCCGGGACTAGCGGGAGAGCATCCCACGAGCAGTACTTC	CASSYPGTSGRASHEQYF
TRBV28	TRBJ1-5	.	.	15	TGTGCCAGCAGCGGGCGCGGGCATAGCAATCAGCCCCAGCATTTT	CASSGRGHSNQPQHF
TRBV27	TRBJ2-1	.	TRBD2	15	TGTGCCAGCCCCTATATGACTAGCGGCTACAATGAGCAGTTCTTC	CASPYMTSGYNEQFF
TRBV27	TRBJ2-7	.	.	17	TGTGCCAGCAGTCCCTCCTCAGAGCGCTCCCTAAACAATGAGCAGTACTTC	CASSPSSERSLNNEQYF
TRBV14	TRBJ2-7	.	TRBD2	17	TGTGCCAGCAGCCAAAAGTCTGGCGGGGGGAGATACAATGAGCAGTACTTC	CASSQKSGGGRYNEQYF
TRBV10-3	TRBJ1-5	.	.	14	TGTGCCATCAGGCAGGGCCTAGAGGGTCAGCCCCAGCATTTT	CAIRQGLEGQPQHF
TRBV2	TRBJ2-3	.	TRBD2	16	TGTGCCAGCAGCCCTAGCGGCAAAAGGCGCACAGATACGCAGTATTTT	CASSPSGKRRTDTQYF
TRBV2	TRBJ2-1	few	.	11	TGTGCCAGCAGGACCGCGGGGCCGCAGTTCTTC	CASRTAGPQFF
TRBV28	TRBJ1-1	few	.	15	TGTGCCAGCAGTTTTTCGAGGTCAAGCGGCACTGAAGCTTTCTTT	CASSFSRSSGTEAFF
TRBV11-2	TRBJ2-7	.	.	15	TGTGCCAGCAGCTTAGATAATATCAGGGCCCACGAGCAGTACTTC	CASSLDNIRAHEQYF
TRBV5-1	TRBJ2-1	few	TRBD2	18	TGCGCCAGCATCCCGGTACTTCGGGGACGGGAGGGTCACAATGAGCAGTTCTTC	CASIPVLRGREGHNEQFF
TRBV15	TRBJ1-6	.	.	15	TGTGCCACCAGCAGACAGACAGTCCGGAATTCACCCCTCCACTTT	CATSRQTVRNSPLHF
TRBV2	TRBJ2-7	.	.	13	TGTGCCAGCAGTAACGACCGGTCCTACGAGCAGTACTTC	CASSNDRSYEQYF
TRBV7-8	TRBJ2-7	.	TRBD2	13	TGTGCCAGCAGCGGGACTATCCGCTACGAGCAGTACTTC	CASSGTIRYEQYF
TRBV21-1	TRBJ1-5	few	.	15	TGTGCCAGCAGCAAAGCCAGGGGGAGCAATCAGCCCCAGCATTTT	CASSKARGSNQPQHF
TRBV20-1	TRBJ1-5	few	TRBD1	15	TGCAGTGCTCCTCGCCGGGACAGGAGATATCAGCCCCAGCATTTT	CSAPRRDRRYQPQHF
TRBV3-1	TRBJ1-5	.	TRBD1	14	TGTGCCAGCAGCCAAGGGGACAGGGTTCAGCCCCAGCATTTT	CASSQGDRVQPQHF
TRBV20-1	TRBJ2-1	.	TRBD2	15	TGCAGTGCTAGAGCCCCGGGACTAGATTACAATGAGCAGTTCTTC	CSARAPGLDYNEQFF
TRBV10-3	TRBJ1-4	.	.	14	TGTGCCATCAGTGGGGGCAGGGCTGGCGAAAAACTGTTTTTT	CAISGGRAGEKLFF